This T cell receptor beta chain was recorded in a study of T cell changes during pregnancy in multiple sclerosis. Generated by immunoSEQ multiplex PCR, the TCRdb table keeps only in-frame clones and is missing some. The sample yields about 36,000 clones, 85% to 95% seen once. CDR3 length: 15 residues. Germline CDR1 SQVTM, CDR2 ANQGSEA. The V and J ends lost 1 base and 6 bases respectively, with 18 bases between them. The sequenced sample was CD4+ T cells from peripheral blood mononuclear cells, obtained in the third trimester of pregnancy. The origin of this receptor is a female donor in good health, enrolled as a control in a pregnancy study. The chain employs TRBV29-1 and TRBJ1-2, with D maybe TRBD1 (6 bases). CDR3 sequence: CSVEVTTGFRNGYTF. Here the CDR3 DNA reads TGCAGCGTTGAAGTCACAACAGGGTTTAGAAATGGCTACACCTTC.